This TCR beta chain is drawn from a study of ipilimumab plus nivolumab after autologous stem cell transplantation. Study information: Median doses per patient: about 5 ipilimumab, about eight nivolumab.

V lost 2 bases to trimming and J lost 4 bases, with 18 bases between them. The CDR3 is made up of 16 amino acids. Germline assignment: CDR1 SGHDT and CDR2 YYEEEE. Libraries were prepared by immunoSEQ multiplex PCR; TCRdb keeps only in-frame clonotypes and omits some of them. The table includes 20,000 to 25,000 clones, 77% detected once. This clone was recorded once. This receptor was taken from a male donor with diffuse large B-cell lymphoma. J is TRBJ1-2 and V is TRBV5-6; D may be TRBD1 (6 bases). The sample consisted of PBMCs, taken in a trial of ipilimumab plus nivolumab as post-transplant consolidation. The CDR3: CASSFGPGGRSYGYTF. In DNA, the CDR3 is TGTGCCAGCAGCTTTGGTCCGGGGGGCAGGAGCTATGGCTACACCTTC. Full variable domain (rest looked up from reference TRBV5-6 and TRBJ1-2): DAGVTQSPTHLIKTRGQQVTLRCSPKSGHDTVSWYQQALGQGPQFIFQYYEEEERQRGNFPDRFSGHQFPNYSSELNVNALLLGDSALYLCASSFGPGGRSYGYTFGSGTRLTVV.